The 28 T cell receptor beta chains below all came from one sample that was sequenced in a study. TCRdb re-called the 5' RACE reads with MiXCR, one entry per CDR3 protein. The profile shows fewer than 12,000 distinct CDR3 sequences, roughly 18% of them singletons. Tregs were sorted as CD4+CD25+CD127-/low cells. Sample: Tregs sorted from a lymph node. The receptors come from a female donor with breast cancer.

This clonotype was detected many times. J is TRBJ1-1 and V is TRBV3-1, with 8 nucleotides matching TRBD1. Germline V gives CDR1 LGHDT, CDR2 YNNKEL (reference sequence). Trimming at V came to 4 bases and at J to 0 bases, leaving 7 bases not matched to a gene. The CDR3 has 16 amino acids. In nucleotides, the CDR3 is TGTGCCAGCAGCCTGGGGACAGGCACGCTGAACACTGAAGCTTTCTTT. Amino acids: CASSLGTGTLNTEAFF. Complete variable domain (other parts from reference TRBV3-1 and TRBJ1-1): DTAVSQTPKYLVTQMGNDKSIKCEQNLGHDTMYWYKQDSKKFLKIMFSYNNKELIINETVPNRFSPKSPDKAHLNLHINSLELGDSAVYFCASSLGTGTLNTEAFFGQGTRLTVV.

This clonotype was observed a few times. The chain couples TRBV29-1 to TRBJ2-3, with 8 bases fitting TRBD1. This CDR3 has 14 amino acids. CDR1 is SQVTM, CDR2 ANQGSEA, per germline. CDR3 protein: CRVAKDRATDTQYF. The CDR3 bases are TGCAGGGTGGCCAAGGACAGGGCCACAGATACGCAGTATTTT.

In this sample, this clonotype is medium-sized. The CDR3 loop is CASSSSLGGTQETQYF. In DNA, the CDR3 is TGTGCCAGCAGTTCCTCCTTGGGGGGGACACAAGAGACCCAGTACTTC. The chain joins TRBV12-3 or TRBV12-4 to TRBJ2-5; D possibly corresponds to TRBD2 (7 bases). With 4 bases removed from V and 2 bases from J, the gap between germline ends came to 17 bases. This CDR3 comprises 16 residues.

About this clonotype: Relative to the germline gene, one junction end is altered; a read error may explain this. The chain joins TRBV4-2 to TRBJ2-3, with 7 nucleotides matching TRBD2. The CDR3 runs 15 residues. Germline V lookup: CDR1 LGHNA, CDR2 YNFKEQ. CDR3 loop: CASSPTLADTDTQYF. The DNA of the CDR3 is TGTGCCAGCAGCCCTACCCTAGCGGACACAGATACGCAGTACTTT.

V usage is TRBV7-2 and J usage is TRBJ2-3; D is unclear. The CDR3 is made up of 14 amino acids. V was trimmed by 5 bases and J by 3 bases, leaving 12 bases between them. Per germline, CDR1 SGHTA and CDR2 FQGNSA. The CDR3 loop is CASSPEPTTDTQYF. CDR3 sequence (DNA): TGTGCCAGCAGCCCTGAGCCTACGACAGATACGCAGTATTTT. The full variable domain, rest sourced from reference TRBV7-2 and TRBJ2-3, is GAGVSQSPSNKVTEKGKDVELRCDPISGHTALYWYRQSLGQGLEFLIYFQGNSAPDKSGLPSDRFSAERTGGSVSTLTIQRTQQEDSAVYLCASSPEPTTDTQYFGPGTRLTVL.

Comments on this clonotype: Mismatch with germline at one junction end may stem from a read error. The chain couples TRBV5-1 to TRBJ2-1, with D hard to call. Per the germline V gene, CDR1 is SGHRS and CDR2 is YFSETQ. This CDR3 is built from 15 residues. The CDR3: CASGLEPHSYNEQFF. CDR3 in DNA: TGCGCCAGCGGCTTGGAACCGCACAGCTACAATGAGCAGTTCTTC.

By share of the sample, this clonotype is medium-sized. The chain combines TRBV9 with TRBJ2-3; a weak D match, TRBD2 (5 bases). This CDR3 spans 15 amino acids. Germline loops: CDR1 SGDLS, CDR2 YYNGEE. Trimming stripped 0 bases from V and 5 bases from J, with 13 bases between. CDR3 sequence (DNA): TGTGCCAGCAGCGTAGCTAACCTTGGAGGAGATACGCAGTATTTT. The encoded protein is CASSVANLGGDTQYF.

This clonotype has more than one count but fewer than ten. The chain uses TRBV21-1 and TRBJ2-7; the tabulated D call, TRBD1, remains unverified against the DNA. TRBV21-1 is shown as a pseudogene. The length of the CDR3 is 14 residues. CDR3 bases: TGTGCCAGCAGCAGCCGGGACAGTTCCTACGAGCAGTACTTC. Translating gives CASSSRDSSYEQYF.

About this clonotype itself: A clone one base away is much larger, so this may be a read error. No conserved phenylalanine or tryptophan is present at the end of the CDR3, so a read error is the likely explanation. The chain couples TRBV7-3 to TRBJ1-3, with a weak D call TRBD1 (6 bases). V was cut by 4 bases and J by 1 base, with 8 bases left in between. The CDR3 runs 14 residues. Germline loops: CDR1 SGHTA, CDR2 FQGTGA. CDR3 sequence reads: CASSSTGSGNTIYC. The CDR3 DNA reads as TGTGCCAGCAGCTCCACAGGGTCTGGAAACACCATATATTGT.

The gene calls are TRBV20-1 and TRBJ2-1; D may correspond to TRBD1 or TRBD2 (6 bases each). CDR3 size: 14 residues. Germline V gene data show CDR1 as DFQATT and CDR2 as SNEGSKA (reference sequence). Trimming took off 0 bases at V and 9 bases at J, with 15 bases between the two ends. DNA for the CDR3: TGCAGTGCTAGAGATTGGGGGGCGCCCAGTGAGCAGTTCTTC. It yields the protein CSARDWGAPSEQFF.

In its sample, this clonotype ranks as medium-sized. The DNA for the CDR3 is TGCGCCAGCAGCCAAGATGTACAGGATGGCTACACCTTC. It encodes CASSQDVQDGYTF. V and J are TRBV4-3 and TRBJ1-2; D may be TRBD1 (5 bases). CDR1 and CDR2 (germline): LGHNA, YSLEER. This CDR3 contains 13 residues. The germline V and J ends were trimmed by 0 bases and 6 bases, with 8 bases remaining between them.

This clonotype was observed many times. J is TRBJ1-2 and V is TRBV12-3 or TRBV12-4; 8 bases line up with TRBD1. This CDR3 is 14 amino acids long. Germline trimming cut 8 bases from V and 4 bases from J; bases unmatched to any gene: 9. The CDR3 protein is CASRLGDRFYGYTF. DNA for the CDR3: TGTGCCAGCCGCCTCGGGGACAGGTTCTATGGCTACACCTTC.

By its share, this clonotype is medium-sized. This chain joins TRBV5-1 and TRBJ1-1; D gene unclear. The V gene's germline CDR1 is SGHRS and CDR2 YFSETQ. The CDR3 extends over 13 amino acids. V was clipped by 0 bases and J by 10 bases, with 13 bases between them. CDR3 amino acids: CASSLEGVPRAFF. In DNA form, the CDR3 reads TGCGCCAGCAGCTTGGAGGGAGTTCCGAGAGCTTTCTTT.

This clonotype is medium-sized within its sample. V usage is TRBV28 and J usage is TRBJ1-1; D is uncertain. The germline V gene has CDR1 MDHEN and CDR2 SYDVKM. Trimming took 8 bases from V and 0 from J, leaving 10 bases between them. This CDR3 contains 13 residues. The CDR3 DNA reads TGTGCCAGCCTCGGCCCTTTGAACACTGAAGCTTTCTTT. Its translation is CASLGPLNTEAFF.

This clonotype is medium-sized. This chain joins TRBV7-9 and TRBJ1-1; D remains ambiguous. V was clipped by 5 bases and J by 5 bases, with 12 bases between them. The germline V gene has CDR1 SEHNR and CDR2 FQNEAQ (reference sequence). This CDR3 is built from 13 residues. The CDR3 protein is CASSRATETEAFF. The CDR3 DNA reads TGTGCCAGCAGCCGGGCAACTGAGACTGAAGCTTTCTTT.

The chain joins TRBV12-3 or TRBV12-4 to TRBJ1-2; D is perhaps TRBD1 (5 bases). The CDR3 extends over 15 amino acids. Trimming left V 0 bases short and J 3 bases short, with 11 bases between. The CDR3 nucleotides read TGTGCCAGCAGTTTAGCGTCGGGGACCCACTATGGCTACACCTTC. Translation gives CASSLASGTHYGYTF.

This clonotype was seen more than once but under ten times. This chain uses TRBV2 with TRBJ1-4, with 7 nucleotides matching TRBD1. After removal of 6 bases from V and 4 bases from J, the junction contained 8 bases not matched to a gene. CDR3 length: 15 residues. From germline, CDR1 is SNHLY and CDR2 FYNNEI. This chain's CDR3 is CASRRQGPLNEKLFF. CDR3 DNA: TGTGCCAGCAGGAGACAGGGCCCACTTAATGAAAAACTGTTTTTT.

Concerning this clonotype itself: This CDR3 is missing its conserved last phenylalanine or tryptophan, likely due to a read error. V usage is TRBV29-1 and J usage is TRBJ1-1, with TRBD1 matching 7 bases. The CDR3 spans 13 residues. The germline V gene has CDR1 SQVTM and CDR2 ANQGSEA. J was trimmed by 0 bases and V by 6 bases; bases with no gene match: 4. Here the CDR3 DNA reads TGCAGCGTACCGGGACAGCTGAACACTGAAGCTTTCCTT. Translating it yields CSVPGQLNTEAFL.

This clonotype has ten or more counts. The gene calls are TRBV7-2 and TRBJ2-3; D is possibly TRBD1 (5 bases). Germline V CDR1 and CDR2: SGHTA, FQGNSA. Trimming cost V 5 bases and J 8 bases, with 14 bases left between them. This CDR3 contains 13 residues. The CDR3 sequence: CASSMLRVGTQYF. The CDR3 DNA follows: TGTGCCAGCAGCATGCTCAGGGTTGGTACGCAGTATTTT. The whole variable domain, filled in from reference TRBV7-2 and TRBJ2-3, reads GAGVSQSPSNKVTEKGKDVELRCDPISGHTALYWYRQSLGQGLEFLIYFQGNSAPDKSGLPSDRFSAERTGGSVSTLTIQRTQQEDSAVYLCASSMLRVGTQYFGPGTRLTVL.

This clonotype is labeled medium-sized. The chain links TRBV6-5 to TRBJ2-7, with TRBD1 as a possible D gene (6 bases). Germline V gene sequence: CDR1 MNHEY, CDR2 SVGAGI. CDR3 length equals 14 residues. Deletions cut 0 bases from V and 3 bases from J, with 9 bases between. The CDR3 bases are TGTGCCAGCAGTTACTCCGGGACAAACTACGAGCAGTACTTC. Translation gives CASSYSGTNYEQYF.

Turning to this clonotype: This may be a read error: a much more frequent sequence differs by one nucleotide. This chain uses TRBV2 with TRBJ2-3; TRBD2 is a possible D gene (5 bases). V was pared by 1 base and J by 9 bases, with 11 bases between. Germline CDR1 SNHLY, CDR2 FYNNEI. The CDR3 spans 13 residues. CDR3 DNA: TGTGCCAGCAGTGAAGAGTGGGGAGAGACGCAGTATTTT. Protein: CASSEEWGETQYF. Using reference TRBV2 and TRBJ2-3 for the parts outside the CDR3, the full variable domain is EPEVTQTPSHQVTQMGQEVILRCVPISNHLYFYWYRQILGQKVEFLVSFYNNEISEKSEIFDDQFSVERPDGSNFTLKIRSTKLEDSAMYFCASSEEWGETQYFGPGTRLTVL.

The chain combines TRBV2 with TRBJ2-2, with D unresolved. CDR1 and CDR2 (germline): SNHLY, FYNNEI. Trimming took off 0 bases at V and 9 bases at J, with 17 bases between the two ends. This CDR3 has 16 amino acids. CDR3 loop: CASSEALHPLGRELFF. DNA of the CDR3: TGTGCCAGCAGTGAAGCGCTTCATCCCCTGGGCCGGGAGCTGTTTTTT.

In its sample, this clonotype is medium-sized (0.01 to 0.1%). The chain has TRBV7-2 and TRBJ2-5; D gene ambiguous. V gave up 5 bases and J gave up 5 bases, with 12 bases separating them. The CDR3 sequence is 13 residues long. Germline V gene sequence: CDR1 SGHTA, CDR2 FQGNSA. CDR3: CASSPRVGETQYF. In DNA, the CDR3 is TGTGCCAGCAGCCCCCGAGTCGGGGAGACCCAGTACTTC.

The chain carries TRBV7-9 and TRBJ2-7, with 7 bases that match TRBD2. This CDR3 has 13 amino acids. Trimming cost V 4 bases and J 6 bases; bases outside gene matches: 6. In germline, CDR1 is SEHNR, CDR2 FQNEAQ (reference sequence). CDR3 amino acids: CASSSRWGGEQYF. Here the CDR3 DNA reads TGTGCCAGCAGCTCCCGTTGGGGGGGCGAGCAGTACTTC.

This clonotype is categorized as medium-sized. The chain carries TRBV7-2 and TRBJ2-7, with TRBD1 matching over 9 bases. CDR3 length: 13 amino acids. The ends lost 5 bases at V and 6 bases at J; junction bases unmatched: 5. Germline CDR1 and CDR2: SGHTA and FQGNSA. DNA for the CDR3: TGTGCCAGCAGCGGAGGGACAGGGCGCGAGCAGTACTTC. This sequence encodes CASSGGTGREQYF.

This clonotype was seen ten or more times. Possible read error: a much larger clone is one base away. The chain recombines TRBV10-3 with TRBJ2-1, with TRBD1 identical over 9 bases. The CDR3 is made up of 15 amino acids. Germline lookup yields CDR1 ENHRY and CDR2 SYGVKD. In nucleotides, the CDR3 is TGTGCCATCAGTGAGTCAACCGGGACAGGGAATGAGCAGTGCTTC. It encodes CAISESTGTGNEQCF.

In this sample, this clonotype is medium-sized. The chain is built from TRBV5-5 and TRBJ2-3, with D unclear. The V end lost 2 bases, the J end lost 0 bases, and 4 bases lay between the germline ends. Germline values: CDR1 SGHKS, CDR2 YYEKEE (reference sequence). This CDR3 is 13 amino acids long. The CDR3 DNA reads TGTGCCAGCAGCTTCGTTAGCACAGATACGCAGTATTTT. Translating it yields CASSFVSTDTQYF. The full variable domain, its missing parts supplied by reference TRBV5-5 and TRBJ2-3, is DAGVTQSPTHLIKTRGQQVTLRCSPISGHKSVSWYQQVLGQGPQFIFQYYEKEERGRGNFPDRFSARQFPNYSSELNVNALLLGDSALYLCASSFVSTDTQYFGPGTRLTVL.

This clonotype is medium-sized. This chain connects TRBV5-5 to TRBJ2-7; D remains ambiguous. Trimming pared 1 base from V and 2 bases from J, leaving 13 bases between. There are 15 residues in the CDR3. Germline CDR1 reads SGHKS; CDR2 reads YYEKEE (reference sequence). The CDR3 DNA sequence: TGTGCCAGCAGCTTGAGGCCAGGAGAACCCTACGAGCAGTACTTC. As protein: CASSLRPGEPYEQYF.